This T cell receptor (beta chain) came from a study of molecular identifiers for immune sequencing clone quantification. Trimming stripped 7 bases from V and 3 bases from J, with 19 bases between. The CDR3 extends over 15 amino acids. Germline V gives CDR1 SGHVS, CDR2 FQNEAQ. MiXCR was run by TCRdb on the PCR reads, yielding one entry per CDR3 protein. The profile covers about 630,000 distinct CDR3 sequences, with 25% appearing a single time and approximately 0.75% taken by the ten largest. This clonotype was counted a few times. The rearrangement links TRBV7-8 to TRBJ2-7; D remains ambiguous. Sequenced input: naive CD8+ T cells from blood, with Jurkat cell RNA spiked in. Subset given: FACS-sorted CD8+CD4-CCR7+CD45RA+ naive T cells. This sequence originates from a human donor in good health. Some libraries in this study had Jurkat cell RNA spiked in. The CDR3 nucleotides are TGTGCCAGCAACACCCCTTGGCAGGCCAACTACGAGCAGTACTTC. Its protein is CASNTPWQANYEQYF.